This T cell receptor beta chain was retrieved from a study of beta chain features in type 1 diabetes. Study findings and constraints: Possible PCR preference for shorter templates applied equally to patients and controls. A pattern of fewer insertions and more deletions at VDJ junctions was seen in type 1 diabetes patients. Significant though moderate, a shortening of TCRB CDR3s appeared in all four CD4+ subsets of Type 1 diabetes patients.

Worth noting for this clone: Its specificity is unknown.

The germline gives CDR1 SGHNT, CDR2 YYREEE (reference sequence). V was trimmed by 5 bases and J by 4 bases, leaving 12 bases between them. The CDR3 spans 13 residues. The sequenced template was cDNA made from the entire isolated RNA. This table comes from immunoSEQ multiplex PCR, and its TCRdb copy is limited to in-frame clones, with some not included. The sample lists about 300,000 clones, about 13% seen once, with about 0.015% in the top ten. Donors contributed one heparinised blood draw apiece, averaging around 120 mL. This clonotype was sampled from a woman between 18 and 29 years old with type 1 diabetes. The specimen sequenced was naive CD4+ T cells from blood. The chain has TRBV5-4 and TRBJ2-5, with D tentatively TRBD1 (6 bases). CDR3 amino acids: CASRAWGRETQYF. In DNA form, the CDR3 reads TGTGCCAGCAGGGCCTGGGGGCGAGAGACCCAGTACTTC.